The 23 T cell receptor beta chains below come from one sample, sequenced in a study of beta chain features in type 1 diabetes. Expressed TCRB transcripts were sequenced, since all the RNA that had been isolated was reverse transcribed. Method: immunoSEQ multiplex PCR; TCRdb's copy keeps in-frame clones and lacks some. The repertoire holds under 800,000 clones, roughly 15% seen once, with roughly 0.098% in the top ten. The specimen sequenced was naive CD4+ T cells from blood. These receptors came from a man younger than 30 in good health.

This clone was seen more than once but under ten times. CDR3 bases: TGTGCCAGTGTAGCGGGGGGGCCCAAAGAGACCCAGTACTTC. Protein sequence: CASVAGGPKETQYF. The chain uses TRBV19 and TRBJ2-5; 11 nucleotides match TRBD2. The germline V gene encodes CDR1 LNHDA and CDR2 SQIVND (reference sequence). V shed 8 bases and J 3 bases; nucleotides not matched to a gene: 5. The CDR3 runs 14 residues.

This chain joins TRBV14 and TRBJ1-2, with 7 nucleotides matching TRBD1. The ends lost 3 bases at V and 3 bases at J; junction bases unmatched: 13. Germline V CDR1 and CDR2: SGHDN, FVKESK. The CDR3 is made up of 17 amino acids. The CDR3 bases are TGTGCCAGCAGCCATCGAGGGGGCAGAGGGGGCGACTATGGCTACACCTTC. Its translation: CASSHRGGRGGDYGYTF. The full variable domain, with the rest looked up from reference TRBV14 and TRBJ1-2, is EAGVTQFPSHSVIEKGQTVTLRCDPISGHDNLYWYRRVMGKEIKFLLHFVKESKQDESGMPNNRFLAERTGGTYSTLKVQPAELEDSGVYFCASSHRGGRGGDYGYTFGSGTRLTVV.

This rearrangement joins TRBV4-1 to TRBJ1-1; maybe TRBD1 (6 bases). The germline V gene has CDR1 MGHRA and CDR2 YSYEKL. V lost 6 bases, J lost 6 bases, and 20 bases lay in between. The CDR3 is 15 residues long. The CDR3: CASRLRGGEKAEAFF. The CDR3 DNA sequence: TGCGCCAGCAGGCTTAGGGGGGGGGAGAAGGCTGAAGCTTTCTTT.

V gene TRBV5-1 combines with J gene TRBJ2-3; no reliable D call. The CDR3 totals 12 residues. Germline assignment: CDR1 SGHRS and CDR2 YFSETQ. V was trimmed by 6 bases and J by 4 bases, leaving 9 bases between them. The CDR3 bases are TGCGCCAGCACCGACTCCTCAGATACGCAGTATTTT. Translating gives CASTDSSDTQYF.

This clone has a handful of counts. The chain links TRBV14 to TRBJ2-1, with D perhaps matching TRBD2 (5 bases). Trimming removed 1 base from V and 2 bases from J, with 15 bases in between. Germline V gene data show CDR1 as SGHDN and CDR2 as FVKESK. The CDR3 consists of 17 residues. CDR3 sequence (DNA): TGTGCCAGCAGCCAAGGGGTGCGGGTCGTTGCCTACAATGAGCAGTTCTTC. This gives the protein CASSQGVRVVAYNEQFF.

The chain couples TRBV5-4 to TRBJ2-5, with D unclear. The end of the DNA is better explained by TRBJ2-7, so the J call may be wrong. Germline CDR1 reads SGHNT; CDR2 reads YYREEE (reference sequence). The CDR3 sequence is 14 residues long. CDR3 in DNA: TGTGCCAGCACCCAAATTGGGGTTTCCTACGAGCAGTACTTC. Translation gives CASTQIGVSYEQYF.

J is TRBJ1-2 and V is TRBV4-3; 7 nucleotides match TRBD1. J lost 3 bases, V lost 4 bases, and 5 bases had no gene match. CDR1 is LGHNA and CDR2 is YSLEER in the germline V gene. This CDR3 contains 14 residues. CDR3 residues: CASSPEGGYYGYTF. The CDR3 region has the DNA TGCGCCAGCAGCCCAGAAGGGGGCTACTATGGCTACACCTTC.

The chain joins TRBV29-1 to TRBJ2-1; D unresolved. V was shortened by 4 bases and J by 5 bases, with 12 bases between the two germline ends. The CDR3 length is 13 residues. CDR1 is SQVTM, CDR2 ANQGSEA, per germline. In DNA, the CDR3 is TGCAGCGTTGGGGGTACCACGAACAATGAGCAGTTCTTC. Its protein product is CSVGGTTNNEQFF.

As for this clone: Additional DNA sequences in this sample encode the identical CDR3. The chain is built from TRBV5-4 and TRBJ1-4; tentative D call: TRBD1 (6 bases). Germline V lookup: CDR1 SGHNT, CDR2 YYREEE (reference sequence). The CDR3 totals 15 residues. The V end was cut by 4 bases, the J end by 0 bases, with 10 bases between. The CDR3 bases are TGTGCCAGCAGCCTGGACAGCGCAACTAATGAAAAACTGTTTTTT. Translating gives CASSLDSATNEKLFF.

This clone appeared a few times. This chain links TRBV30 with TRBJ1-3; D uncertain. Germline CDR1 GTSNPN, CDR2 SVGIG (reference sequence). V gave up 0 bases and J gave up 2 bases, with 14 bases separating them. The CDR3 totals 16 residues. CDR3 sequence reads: CAWSVGRTSAGNTIYF. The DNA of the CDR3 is TGTGCCTGGAGTGTCGGGAGGACGTCGGCTGGAAACACCATATATTTT. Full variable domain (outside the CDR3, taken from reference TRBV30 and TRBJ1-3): SQTIHQWPATLVQPVGSPLSLECTVEGTSNPNLYWYRQAAGRGLQLLFYSVGIGQISSEVPQNLSASRPQDRQFILSSKKLLLSDSGFYLCAWSVGRTSAGNTIYFGEGSWLTVV.

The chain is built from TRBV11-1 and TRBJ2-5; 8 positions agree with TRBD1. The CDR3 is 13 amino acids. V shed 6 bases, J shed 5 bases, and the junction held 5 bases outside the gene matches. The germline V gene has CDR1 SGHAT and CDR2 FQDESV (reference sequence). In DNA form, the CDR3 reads TGTGCCAGCAGGGTGACAGGGGTTGAGACCCAGTACTTC. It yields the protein CASRVTGVETQYF.

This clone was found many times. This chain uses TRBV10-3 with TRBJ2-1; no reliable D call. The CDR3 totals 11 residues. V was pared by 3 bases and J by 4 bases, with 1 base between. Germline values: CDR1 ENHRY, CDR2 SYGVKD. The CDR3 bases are TGTGCCATCAGTGAATACAATGAGCAGTTCTTC. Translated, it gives CAISEYNEQFF.

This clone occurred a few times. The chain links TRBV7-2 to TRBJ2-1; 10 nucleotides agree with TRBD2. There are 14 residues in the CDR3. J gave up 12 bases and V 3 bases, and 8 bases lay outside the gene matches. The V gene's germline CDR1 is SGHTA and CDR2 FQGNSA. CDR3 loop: CASSFLSPSGGQFF. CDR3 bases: TGTGCCAGCAGCTTCCTTTCTCCTAGCGGGGGGCAGTTCTTC.

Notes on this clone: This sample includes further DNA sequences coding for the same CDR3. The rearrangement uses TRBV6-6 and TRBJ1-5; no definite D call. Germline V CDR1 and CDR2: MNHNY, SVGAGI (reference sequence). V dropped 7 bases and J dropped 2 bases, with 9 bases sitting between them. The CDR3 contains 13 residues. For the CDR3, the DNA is TGTGCCAGCACGGGAGCGGGCAATCAGCCCCAGCATTTT. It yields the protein CASTGAGNQPQHF.

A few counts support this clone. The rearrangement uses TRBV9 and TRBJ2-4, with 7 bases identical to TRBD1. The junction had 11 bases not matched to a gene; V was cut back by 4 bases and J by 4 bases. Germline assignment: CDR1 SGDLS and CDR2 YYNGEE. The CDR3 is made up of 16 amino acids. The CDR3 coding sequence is TGTGCCAGCAGCCCTCGGACAGGAGGTACAAAAAACATTCAGTACTTC. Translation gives CASSPRTGGTKNIQYF.

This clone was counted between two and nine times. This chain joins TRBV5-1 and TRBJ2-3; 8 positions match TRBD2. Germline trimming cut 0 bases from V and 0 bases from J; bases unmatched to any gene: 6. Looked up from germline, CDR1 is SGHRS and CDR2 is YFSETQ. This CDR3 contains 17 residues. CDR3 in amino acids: CASSLALAGPSTDTQYF. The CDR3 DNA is TGCGCCAGCAGCTTGGCGCTAGCGGGTCCTAGCACAGATACGCAGTATTTT.

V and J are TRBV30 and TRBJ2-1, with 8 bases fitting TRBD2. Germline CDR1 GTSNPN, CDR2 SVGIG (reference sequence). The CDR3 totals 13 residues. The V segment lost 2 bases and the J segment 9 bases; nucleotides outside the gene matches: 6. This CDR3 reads CAWSNPSGREQFF. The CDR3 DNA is TGTGCCTGGAGTAACCCTAGCGGGCGTGAGCAGTTCTTC.

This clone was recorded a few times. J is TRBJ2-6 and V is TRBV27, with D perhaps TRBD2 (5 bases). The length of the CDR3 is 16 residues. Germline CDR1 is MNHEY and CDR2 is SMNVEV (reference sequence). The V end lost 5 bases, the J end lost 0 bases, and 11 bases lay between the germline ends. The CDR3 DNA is TGTGCCAGCAGTCTACTCGGGATCTCTGGGGCCAACGTCCTGACTTTC. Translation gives CASSLLGISGANVLTF. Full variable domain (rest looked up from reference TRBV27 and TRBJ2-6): EAQVTQNPRYLITVTGKKLTVTCSQNMNHEYMSWYRQDPGLGLRQIYYSMNVEVTDKGDVPEGYKVSRKEKRNFPLILESPSPNQTSLYFCASSLLGISGANVLTFGAGSRLTVL.

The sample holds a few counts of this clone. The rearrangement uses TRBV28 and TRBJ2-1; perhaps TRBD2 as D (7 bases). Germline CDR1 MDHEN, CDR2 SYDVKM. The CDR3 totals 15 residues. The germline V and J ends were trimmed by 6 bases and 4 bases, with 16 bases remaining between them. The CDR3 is CASSKGGGPYNEQFF. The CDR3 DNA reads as TGTGCCAGCAGCAAGGGAGGGGGACCATACAATGAGCAGTTCTTC.

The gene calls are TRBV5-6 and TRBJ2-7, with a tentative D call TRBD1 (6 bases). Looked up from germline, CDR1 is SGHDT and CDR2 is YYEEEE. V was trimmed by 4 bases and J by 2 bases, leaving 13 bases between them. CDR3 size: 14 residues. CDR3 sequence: CASSRTEVTYEQYF. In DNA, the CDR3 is TGTGCCAGCAGCAGGACAGAAGTTACCTACGAGCAGTACTTC.

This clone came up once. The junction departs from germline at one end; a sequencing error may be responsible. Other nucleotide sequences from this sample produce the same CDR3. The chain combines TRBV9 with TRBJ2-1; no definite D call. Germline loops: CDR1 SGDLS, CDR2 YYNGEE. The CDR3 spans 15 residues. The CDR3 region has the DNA TGTGCCAGCAGCGTAGCTCCGGGTACCTACAATGAACAGTTCTTC. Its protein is CASSVAPGTYNEQFF.

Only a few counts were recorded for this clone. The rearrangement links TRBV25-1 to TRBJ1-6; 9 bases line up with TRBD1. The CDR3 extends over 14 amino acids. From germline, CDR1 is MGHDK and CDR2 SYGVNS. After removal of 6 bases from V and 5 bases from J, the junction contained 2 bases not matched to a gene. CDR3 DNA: TGTGCCAGCAGAGGACAGGGGAATAATTCACCCCTCCACTTT. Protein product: CASRGQGNNSPLHF.

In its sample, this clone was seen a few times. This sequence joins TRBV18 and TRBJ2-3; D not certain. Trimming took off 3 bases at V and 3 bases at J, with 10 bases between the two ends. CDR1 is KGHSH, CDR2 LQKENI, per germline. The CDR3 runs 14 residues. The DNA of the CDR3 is TGTGCCAGCTCACCCCGCGAGAAGACAGATACGCAGTATTTT. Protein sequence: CASSPREKTDTQYF. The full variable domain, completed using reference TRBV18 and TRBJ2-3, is NAGVMQNPRHLVRRRGQEARLRCSPMKGHSHVYWYRQLPEEGLKFMVYLQKENIIDESGMPKERFSAEFPKEGPSILRIQQVVRGDSAAYFCASSPREKTDTQYFGPGTRLTVL.